This TCR beta chain was identified in a study of blood T cell repertoires in COVID-19. All enrollees were roughly 18 to 90 years old and from roughly 26 US areas. Either two negative PCRs, clearance, or symptom resolution qualified Cohort 3 donors as recovered. Per the original data handling: Amplification of reference gene primers provided the estimated nucleated cell counts. The method was immunoSEQ multiplex PCR; TCRdb's version includes in-frame clones alone and lacks a portion of them. V, J and clone size reflect that table, while D and trimming were determined from the DNA. In the table there are under 250,000 clones, approximately 80% of which are singletons. Germline assignment: CDR1 SEHNR and CDR2 FQNEAQ (reference sequence). V gave up 4 bases and J gave up 7 bases, with 9 bases separating them. The CDR3 totals 12 residues.

The source is a man aged 60 to 75 who had recovered from COVID-19. Sequencing was performed on PBMCs or T cells enriched from blood (not recorded which). The V and J genes are TRBV7-9 and TRBJ2-3, with D maybe TRBD2 (5 bases). Here the CDR3 DNA reads TGTGCCAGCAGCTGGACTGACTATACGCAGTATTTT. It translates to CASSWTDYTQYF.